This T cell receptor (beta chain) was sequenced in a study of blood T cell repertoires in COVID-19. With V trimmed by 5 bases and J by 6 bases, 5 bases remained unmatched. This CDR3 is 13 amino acids long. Germline V gene lookup returns CDR1 SGHAT and CDR2 FQDESV (reference sequence). Sequenced by immunoSEQ multiplex PCR; TCRdb stores in-frame clones only, minus some. The table records more than 110,000 clones, around 90% of them present only once. Material: peripheral blood. This receptor was obtained from a human donor in a cohort sampled during active COVID-19. The chain carries TRBV11-1 and TRBJ1-1; 8 positions agree with TRBD1. The CDR3 loop is CASSLDRVAEAFF. In DNA, the CDR3 is TGTGCCAGCAGCCTGGACAGGGTCGCTGAAGCTTTCTTT.